This record looks at one T cell receptor (beta chain) sequence and its context. Its antigen is not known. This entry comes from a study of T cell repertoires in cytomegalovirus infection. Study as a whole: Public TCR beta signatures indicated both CMV infection and matching HLA type. The study, taken as a whole, reports: Clonotype analysis showed dominance of the ex vivo response by HLA-C-restricted CMV-specific TCR beta clonotypes.

From the reads, TCRdb called clonotypes with MiXCR, one entry per CDR3 protein. The sample lists approximately 730,000 distinct CDR3 sequences, about 27% occurring once. With 5 bases clipped from V and 2 bases from J, the junction kept 9 bases outside the gene matches. The CDR3 loop spans 15 amino acids. CDR1 is SEHNR and CDR2 is FQNEAQ in the germline V gene (reference sequence). This sequence joins TRBV7-9 and TRBJ2-7; 7 bases fit TRBD1. This sample comprised cultured CD8+ T cells from PBMCs, obtained from culture after CMV antigen stimulation. The TCR comes from a human donor in good health (CMV status not recorded). Some clones in this sample may be carry-over from other donors' samples. This chain's CDR3 is CASSPYPQGAYEQYF. CDR3 sequence (DNA): TGTGCCAGCAGCCCCTATCCCCAGGGGGCCTACGAGCAGTACTTC.